The entry that follows covers one T cell receptor (beta chain) sequence. The antigen remains unidentified. This entry comes from a study of response to subunit inactivated influenza vaccine. TCRdb redid the calling of the RT-PCR reads with MiXCR, one entry per CDR3 protein. The sample has 700,000 to 900,000 distinct CDR3 sequences, approximately 21% seen once. Study-level points and caveats: That few new T cells are recruited by each seasonal influenza vaccination was the authors' suggestion.

The sequence was obtained from a man aged 50-60 years who received an inactivated influenza vaccine. This specimen was PBMCs from blood, taken more than 4 days after vaccination.

The CDR3 spells CASSSGPRGGIGTDTQYF. The CDR3 DNA sequence: TGTGCCAGCAGCTCCGGCCCTAGAGGGGGCATTGGCACAGATACGCAGTATTTT. The chain couples TRBV11-1 to TRBJ2-3, with TRBD1 matching 7 bases. V shed 4 bases, J shed 1 base, and the junction held 14 bases outside the gene matches. This CDR3 has 18 residues. Germline values: CDR1 SGHAT, CDR2 FQDESV (reference sequence).